One sample yielded the 2 T cell receptor beta chains listed below, sequenced in a study of cytomegalovirus exposure and HLA in healthy donors. The study ran its PCR with 60 Vbeta and 13 Jbeta primers. Method: immunoSEQ multiplex PCR; TCRdb's copy keeps in-frame clones and lacks some. Of fewer than 95,000 clones in the sample, 76% were seen once. Sequenced material: PBMCs. These receptors were taken from a man between 40 and 49 years old in good health and CMV-seronegative.

Here the CDR3 reads CAWSGGQGHQPQHF. The CDR3 region has the DNA TGTGCCTGGAGCGGGGGACAGGGGCATCAGCCCCAGCATTTT. The gene calls are TRBV30 and TRBJ1-5; 10 bases are shared with TRBD1. J lost 5 bases, V lost 3 bases, and 4 bases had no gene match. The germline gives CDR1 GTSNPN, CDR2 SVGIG (reference sequence). This CDR3 is built from 14 residues.

This clone was seen just once. This chain links TRBV7-6 with TRBJ2-7; 12 bases agree with TRBD2. The CDR3 has 17 amino acids. The germline V gene has CDR1 SGHVS and CDR2 FNYEAQ. The trim removed 4 bases at V and 0 bases at J, leaving 7 bases unmatched. In DNA, the CDR3 is TGTGCCAGCAGCTCGACTAGCGGGGGCCTCAGCTCCTACGAGCAGTACTTC. Its translation is CASSSTSGGLSSYEQYF.